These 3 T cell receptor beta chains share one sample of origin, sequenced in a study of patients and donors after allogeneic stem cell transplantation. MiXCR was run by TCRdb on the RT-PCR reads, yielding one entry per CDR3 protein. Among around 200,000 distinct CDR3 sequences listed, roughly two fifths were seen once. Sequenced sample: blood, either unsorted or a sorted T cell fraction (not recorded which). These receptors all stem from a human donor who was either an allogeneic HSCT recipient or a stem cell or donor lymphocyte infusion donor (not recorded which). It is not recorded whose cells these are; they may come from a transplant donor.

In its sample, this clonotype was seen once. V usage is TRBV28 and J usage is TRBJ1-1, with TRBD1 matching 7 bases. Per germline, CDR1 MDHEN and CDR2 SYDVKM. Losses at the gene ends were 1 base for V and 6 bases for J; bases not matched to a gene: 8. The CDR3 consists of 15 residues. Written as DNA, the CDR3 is TGTGCCAGCAGTTTATTGACAGGGAAATCCTCTGAAGCTTTCTTT. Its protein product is CASSLLTGKSSEAFF.

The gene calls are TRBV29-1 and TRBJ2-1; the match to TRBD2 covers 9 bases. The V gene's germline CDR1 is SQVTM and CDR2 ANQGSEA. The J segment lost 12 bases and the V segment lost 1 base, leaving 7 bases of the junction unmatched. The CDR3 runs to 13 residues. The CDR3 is CSVEAFLLAGQFF. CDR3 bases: TGCAGCGTTGAAGCCTTCCTACTAGCGGGGCAGTTCTTC.

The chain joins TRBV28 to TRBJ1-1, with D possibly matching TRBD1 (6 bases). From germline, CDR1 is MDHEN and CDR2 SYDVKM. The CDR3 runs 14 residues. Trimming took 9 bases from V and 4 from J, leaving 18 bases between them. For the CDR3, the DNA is TGTGCCAGTTTAGGGGGAGGGATCATCACTGAAGCTTTCTTT. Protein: CASLGGGIITEAFF.